The present TCR beta chain was sequenced within a study of shared clonotypes between healthy human individuals. Study as a whole: The study drew on two women and a few men aged 18 to 49 as donors.

Germline-derived CDR1 and CDR2 are MNHEY and SMNVEV (reference sequence). Trimming at V came to 5 bases and at J to 4 bases, leaving 3 bases not matched to a gene. The CDR3 length is 14 residues. Naive CD8 cells were CD45RO-negative, positively selected for CCR7, excluding terminally differentiated effector memory CD45RA+ cells. Study outcomes and limitations: The four-donor shared clonotypes exceeded non-shared clonotypes in generation probability, with non-shared ones scoring lower. It was expected that sequencing depth would affect clonotype sharing among donors.

Details on this clone: The antigen remains undetermined. Other DNA variants within this sample encode the same CDR3.

Splitting of each subset's genomic DNA was done evenly across several immunoSEQ plates. Some clones are missing from TCRdb's copy, which holds only in-frame ones; the method was immunoSEQ multiplex PCR. The repertoire holds millions of clones, with about 95% as singletons. V is TRBV27 and J is TRBJ2-5; the match to TRBD2 covers 11 bases. The clonotype originates from a man aged 18 to 35 in good health. Sequencing was done on a sample of naive CD8+ T cells sorted from blood. The CDR3 protein is CASSPGLAGETQYF. CDR3 in DNA: TGTGCCAGCAGTCCAGGACTAGCGGGAGAGACCCAGTACTTC.